This T cell receptor (beta chain) was sequenced for a study of a mutant IDH1 vaccine in newly diagnosed glioma. The wider study: Treated patients were roughly 62% male, 37.5% female, mean age 40.4 years.

This clone was picked up one time. The antigen remains unidentified. Study-wide results and limits: Altogether, 80% to 95% of patients exhibited vaccine-induced immune responses.

Profiling relied on immunoSEQ multiplex PCR, and the TCRdb table lists in-frame clones only, not all of them. The sample carries about 32,000 clones, roughly four fifths recorded once. Sample time point: baseline, week 1 (first vaccination visit). The treatment: pre-vaccination baseline after standard-of-care therapy. CDR1 is SGHRS, CDR2 YFSETQ, per germline. The ends were cut back, 4 bases at V and 4 bases at J, with 19 bases in the middle. The CDR3 spans 16 residues. Material: PBMCs, obtained from a glioma patient treated with radiotherapy, temozolomide or both. This TCR was recovered from a man aged 25-40 years with glioma. V gene TRBV5-1 combines with J gene TRBJ2-3, with D maybe TRBD1 (7 bases). The CDR3 nucleotides read TGCGCCAGCAGCGTTACAGGGGAAAGGGGGGCAGATACGCAGTATTTT. Its protein is CASSVTGERGADTQYF.